These T cell receptor beta chains were read from a single sample in a study of T cell responses to AZD1222 COVID-19 vaccine. TCRdb keeps only in-frame clones here, not all; method: immunoSEQ multiplex PCR. The table shows tens of thousands of clones, with just over 90% occurring only once. Sequenced here: peripheral blood, sampled on day 0 of AZD1222 vaccination. These receptors came from an adult in good health. Both conserved end residues are part of each CDR3. The D gene is left open where the match is weak. Clone size is stated in some rows and not others, as once, few, many or a class when expanded.

cdr3_aa: CASRQPISGNTIYF
cdr3_nt: TGTGCCAGCAGACAGCCGATCTCTGGAAACACCATATATTTT
v_call: TRBV11-2
d_call: NA
j_call: TRBJ1-3
clone_size: once

cdr3_aa: CASSYSAGYNEQFF
cdr3_nt: TGTGCCAGCAGTTACTCTGCAGGTTACAATGAGCAGTTCTTC
v_call: TRBV6-5
d_call: NA
j_call: TRBJ2-1
clone_size: once

cdr3_aa: CASSPDVTSPLHF
cdr3_nt: TGTGCCAGCAGCCCGGACGTTACCTCACCCCTCCACTTT
v_call: TRBV3-1/TRBV3-2
d_call: NA
j_call: TRBJ1-6
clone_size: NA

cdr3_aa: CASSLGRDVAGEQYF
cdr3_nt: TGTGCCAGTAGTCTCGGCCGGGACGTGGCGGGGGAGCAGTACTTC
v_call: TRBV19
d_call: NA
j_call: TRBJ2-7
clone_size: once

cdr3_aa: CASSLTPREETQYF
cdr3_nt: TGTGCCAGCAGCTTGACCCCCAGGGAAGAGACCCAGTACTTC
v_call: TRBV5-4
d_call: NA
j_call: TRBJ2-5
clone_size: NA

cdr3_aa: CASSFFAGGPKGTQYF
cdr3_nt: TGTGCCAGCAGCTTTTTTGCGGGAGGGCCGAAGGGGACCCAGTACTTC
v_call: TRBV7-9
d_call: TRBD2
j_call: TRBJ2-5
clone_size: NA

cdr3_aa: CASSFARGAAQYF
cdr3_nt: TGTGCCAGCAGTTTTGCCCGGGGAGCGGCCCAGTACTTC
v_call: TRBV12-3/TRBV12-4
d_call: NA
j_call: TRBJ2-5
clone_size: NA

cdr3_aa: CASSQVSGNEQFF
cdr3_nt: TGTGCCAGCAGCCAAGTCAGCGGAAATGAGCAGTTCTTC
v_call: TRBV3-1/TRBV3-2
d_call: NA
j_call: TRBJ2-1
clone_size: NA

cdr3_aa: CASSFGLAGGNEQFF
cdr3_nt: TGTGCCAGCAGCTTTGGGCTAGCGGGAGGTAATGAGCAGTTCTTC
v_call: TRBV7-6
d_call: TRBD2
j_call: TRBJ2-1
clone_size: NA

cdr3_aa: CASSYNEDVGEQYF
cdr3_nt: TGTGCCAGCAGTTACAATGAGGATGTGGGAGAGCAGTACTTC
v_call: TRBV6-5
d_call: NA
j_call: TRBJ2-7
clone_size: NA

cdr3_aa: CASSISGANVLTF
cdr3_nt: TGTGCCAGCTCCATCTCTGGGGCCAACGTCCTGACTTTC
v_call: TRBV19
d_call: NA
j_call: TRBJ2-6
clone_size: NA

cdr3_aa: CASSLRAGADTQYF
cdr3_nt: TGTGCCAGCAGCTTACGGGCGGGAGCAGATACGCAGTATTTT
v_call: TRBV7-2
d_call: TRBD2
j_call: TRBJ2-3
clone_size: once

cdr3_aa: CASSLTGGYNEQFF
cdr3_nt: TGTGCCAGCAGCTTAACAGGGGGCTACAATGAGCAGTTCTTC
v_call: TRBV11-3
d_call: TRBD1
j_call: TRBJ2-1
clone_size: NA

cdr3_aa: CASSGISGSVETQYF
cdr3_nt: TGTGCCAGCTCCGGGATTAGCGGGAGTGTGGAGACCCAGTACTTC
v_call: TRBV18
d_call: TRBD2
j_call: TRBJ2-5
clone_size: NA

cdr3_aa: CASSQDRAKDTQYF
cdr3_nt: TGTGCCAGCAGCCAAGATCGGGCTAAAGATACGCAGTATTTT
v_call: TRBV3-1/TRBV3-2
d_call: NA
j_call: TRBJ2-3
clone_size: NA

cdr3_aa: CASSLVGERDTEAFF
cdr3_nt: TGCGCCAGCAGCTTGGTAGGGGAGCGGGACACTGAAGCTTTCTTT
v_call: TRBV5-1
d_call: NA
j_call: TRBJ1-1
clone_size: NA

cdr3_aa: CASSLEGTVNSPLHF
cdr3_nt: TGCGCCAGCAGCTTGGAAGGGACAGTAAATTCACCCCTCCACTTT
v_call: TRBV5-1
d_call: TRBD1
j_call: TRBJ1-6
clone_size: NA

cdr3_aa: CASSPSGLGREQYF
cdr3_nt: TGCGCCAGCAGCCCTTCAGGACTGGGAAGAGAGCAGTACTTC
v_call: TRBV4-1
d_call: NA
j_call: TRBJ2-7
clone_size: NA

cdr3_aa: CASSLHDYYGYTF
cdr3_nt: TGTGCCAGCAGCTTGCATGACTACTATGGCTACACCTTC
v_call: TRBV5-4
d_call: NA
j_call: TRBJ1-2
clone_size: NA

cdr3_aa: CASSLTQGETQYF
cdr3_nt: TGTGCCAGCAGTTTGACTCAGGGGGAGACCCAGTACTTC
v_call: TRBV28
d_call: NA
j_call: TRBJ2-5
clone_size: NA

cdr3_aa: CSVDGTSGSRRPDEQFF
cdr3_nt: TGCAGCGTTGACGGGACTAGCGGGAGCCGCCGACCCGATGAGCAGTTCTTC
v_call: TRBV29-1
d_call: TRBD2
j_call: TRBJ2-1
clone_size: NA

cdr3_aa: CASSSAGGGSVYNEQFF
cdr3_nt: TGTGCCAGCTCATCGGCTGGGGGCGGCTCAGTTTACAATGAGCAGTTCTTC
v_call: TRBV18
d_call: NA
j_call: TRBJ2-1
clone_size: NA

cdr3_aa: CASSPFEEAVKQFF
cdr3_nt: TGTGCCAGTAGCCCTTTCGAGGAGGCCGTCAAGCAGTTCTTC
v_call: TRBV19
d_call: NA
j_call: TRBJ2-1
clone_size: NA

cdr3_aa: CASSDGSLSGPQHF
cdr3_nt: TGTGCCAGCAGCGATGGCAGTCTCTCAGGGCCCCAGCATTTT
v_call: TRBV25-1
d_call: NA
j_call: TRBJ1-5
clone_size: NA

cdr3_aa: CASRRGVGTDTQYF
cdr3_nt: TGTGCCAGTAGAAGGGGGGTGGGCACAGATACGCAGTATTTT
v_call: TRBV19
d_call: NA
j_call: TRBJ2-3
clone_size: NA

cdr3_aa: CASSAATGTEAFF
cdr3_nt: TGTGCCAGCAGCGCAGCGACAGGGACCGAAGCTTTCTTT
v_call: TRBV9
d_call: TRBD1
j_call: TRBJ1-1
clone_size: NA

cdr3_aa: CASSQGGGTNEKLFF
cdr3_nt: TGCGCCAGCAGCCAAGGGGGGGGAACTAATGAAAAACTGTTTTTT
v_call: TRBV4-3
d_call: NA
j_call: TRBJ1-4
clone_size: NA

cdr3_aa: CASSRFGMGSGSGETQYF
cdr3_nt: TGTGCCAGCAGCCGATTCGGGATGGGTAGCGGGAGTGGGGAGACCCAGTACTTC
v_call: TRBV11-2
d_call: TRBD2
j_call: TRBJ2-5
clone_size: NA

cdr3_aa: CASSSETGTGNTIYF
cdr3_nt: TGTGCCAGCAGCTCAGAGACAGGGACTGGAAACACCATATATTTT
v_call: TRBV7-9
d_call: TRBD1
j_call: TRBJ1-3
clone_size: NA

cdr3_aa: CASSLDGQGGEKLFF
cdr3_nt: TGTGCCAGCAGCTTGGACGGACAGGGAGGTGAAAAACTGTTTTTT
v_call: TRBV5-5
d_call: TRBD1
j_call: TRBJ1-4
clone_size: NA

cdr3_aa: CASSFRGGVNTEAFF
cdr3_nt: TGTGCCAGCAGCTTCAGGGGCGGGGTGAACACTGAAGCTTTCTTT
v_call: TRBV7-8
d_call: NA
j_call: TRBJ1-1
clone_size: NA

cdr3_aa: CASSLRDPREQYF
cdr3_nt: TGTGCCAGCAGCCTCAGGGACCCCCGGGAGCAGTACTTC
v_call: TRBV28
d_call: NA
j_call: TRBJ2-7
clone_size: NA

cdr3_aa: CASSPRAYNEQFF
cdr3_nt: TGTGCCAGCAGCCCCCGTGCCTACAATGAGCAGTTCTTC
v_call: TRBV27
d_call: NA
j_call: TRBJ2-1
clone_size: NA

cdr3_aa: CASSLLNEKLFF
cdr3_nt: TGTGCCAGCAGTTTATTGAACGAAAAACTGTTTTTT
v_call: TRBV28
d_call: NA
j_call: TRBJ1-4
clone_size: NA

cdr3_aa: CASGQGLGTSGRETQYF
cdr3_nt: TGTGCCAGCGGACAGGGGCTCGGGACTAGCGGGAGAGAGACCCAGTACTTC
v_call: TRBV18
d_call: TRBD2
j_call: TRBJ2-5
clone_size: NA

cdr3_aa: CASTVAGPTGELFF
cdr3_nt: TGTGCCAGCACCGTAGCGGGACCCACCGGGGAGCTGTTTTTT
v_call: TRBV2
d_call: TRBD2
j_call: TRBJ2-2
clone_size: once

cdr3_aa: CASSADSQGQYF
cdr3_nt: TGTGCCAGCAGTGCGGACAGTCAGGGGCAGTATTTT
v_call: TRBV9
d_call: NA
j_call: TRBJ2-3
clone_size: NA

cdr3_aa: CASSFGGSGKYYEQYF
cdr3_nt: TGTGCCAGCAGTTTCGGCGGTTCGGGGAAATACTACGAGCAGTACTTC
v_call: TRBV28
d_call: NA
j_call: TRBJ2-7
clone_size: NA

cdr3_aa: CASSVEVGGADEKLFF
cdr3_nt: TGTGCCAGCAGCGTAGAGGTCGGGGGCGCAGATGAAAAACTGTTTTTT
v_call: TRBV7-6
d_call: NA
j_call: TRBJ1-4
clone_size: NA

cdr3_aa: CASSLRQSTDTQYF
cdr3_nt: TGTGCCAGCAGCTTACGGCAGTCCACAGATACGCAGTATTTT
v_call: TRBV7-3
d_call: NA
j_call: TRBJ2-3
clone_size: NA

cdr3_aa: CASSPIVEDYNEQFF
cdr3_nt: TGTGCCAGCAGCCCGATCGTTGAGGACTACAATGAGCAGTTCTTC
v_call: TRBV9
d_call: NA
j_call: TRBJ2-1
clone_size: NA

cdr3_aa: CASSVVPTARGEKLFF
cdr3_nt: TGTGCCAGCAGCGTAGTCCCAACCGCTAGAGGGGAAAAACTGTTTTTT
v_call: TRBV9
d_call: NA
j_call: TRBJ1-4
clone_size: NA

cdr3_aa: CASSSLENSPLHF
cdr3_nt: TGTGCCAGCAGTTCATTGGAGAATTCACCCCTCCACTTT
v_call: TRBV12-3/TRBV12-4
d_call: NA
j_call: TRBJ1-6
clone_size: NA

cdr3_aa: CASSQSTRGDQETQYF
cdr3_nt: TGTGCCAGCAGCCAATCCACGAGGGGGGATCAAGAGACCCAGTACTTC
v_call: TRBV7-9
d_call: NA
j_call: TRBJ2-5
clone_size: NA

cdr3_aa: CASSVGTGVADTQYF
cdr3_nt: TGTGCCAGCAGCGTTGGGACAGGGGTGGCAGATACGCAGTATTTT
v_call: TRBV9
d_call: TRBD1
j_call: TRBJ2-3
clone_size: NA

cdr3_aa: CASSQRTPTGPNEKLFF
cdr3_nt: TGCGCCAGCAGCCAACGAACACCGACAGGTCCTAATGAAAAACTGTTTTTT
v_call: TRBV4-3
d_call: NA
j_call: TRBJ1-4
clone_size: NA

cdr3_aa: CASSRTSVNEQFF
cdr3_nt: TGTGCCAGCAGCAGGACTTCGGTCAATGAGCAGTTCTTC
v_call: TRBV12-3/TRBV12-4
d_call: NA
j_call: TRBJ2-1
clone_size: NA

cdr3_aa: CSASSSGRNDNEQFF
cdr3_nt: TGCAGTGCTAGTTCTAGCGGGAGGAACGACAATGAGCAGTTCTTC
v_call: TRBV20-1
d_call: TRBD2
j_call: TRBJ2-1
clone_size: NA

cdr3_aa: CATSEASGANVLTF
cdr3_nt: TGTGCCACCAGTGAGGCCTCTGGGGCCAACGTCCTGACTTTC
v_call: TRBV24-1
d_call: NA
j_call: TRBJ2-6
clone_size: NA

cdr3_aa: CASSWAGSSNEQFF
cdr3_nt: TGTGCCAGCAGTTGGGCGGGATCGTCCAATGAGCAGTTCTTC
v_call: TRBV27
d_call: NA
j_call: TRBJ2-1
clone_size: NA

cdr3_aa: CASNRILFGETQYF
cdr3_nt: TGTGCCAGCAACCGAATATTGTTCGGGGAGACCCAGTACTTC
v_call: TRBV28
d_call: NA
j_call: TRBJ2-5
clone_size: NA

cdr3_aa: CASSSIGGYDGYTF
cdr3_nt: TGTGCCAGCAGCTCCATCGGAGGGTACGACGGCTACACCTTC
v_call: TRBV5-4
d_call: NA
j_call: TRBJ1-2
clone_size: once

cdr3_aa: CASLHRPGNYEQYF
cdr3_nt: TGTGCCAGCCTCCACCGGCCCGGAAACTACGAGCAGTACTTC
v_call: TRBV21-1
d_call: NA
j_call: TRBJ2-7
clone_size: NA

cdr3_aa: CASGLNGDEQFF
cdr3_nt: TGTGCTAGTGGCCTTAATGGGGATGAGCAGTTCTTC
v_call: TRBV12-5
d_call: NA
j_call: TRBJ2-1
clone_size: NA

cdr3_aa: CASSPTAQETQYF
cdr3_nt: TGTGCCAGCTCACCGACAGCACAAGAGACCCAGTACTTC
v_call: TRBV18
d_call: NA
j_call: TRBJ2-5
clone_size: NA